A selection of T cell receptor beta chains follows, all from one sample in a study of CD8 T cells in Susac syndrome. TCRdb reprocessed the immunoSEQ multiplex PCR reads via MiXCR and lists one record per CDR3 protein. Among roughly 180,000 distinct CDR3 sequences listed, approximately 95% were seen once. Sequencing was performed on CD4+ T cells from PBMCs. Receptors were obtained from a human donor with multiple sclerosis. CDR3s include the opening cysteine and the closing phenylalanine or tryptophan. Each record gives: D gene, V gene, J gene, clone size, CDR3 protein, CDR3 DNA. A D gene is named only where the DNA matches it firmly. Where a row states a size, it is once, few, many or the class of an expanded clone; other rows omit it.

D: TRBD1
V: TRBV12-3/TRBV12-4
J: TRBJ2-1
size: .
CDR3: CASSLRQGQFF
DNA: TGTGCCAGCAGCTTGAGACAGGGCCAGTTCTTC

D: .
V: TRBV27
J: TRBJ2-6
size: .
CDR3: CASRPADSGANVLTF
DNA: TGTGCCAGTCGTCCAGCCGACTCTGGGGCCAACGTCCTGACTTTC

D: TRBD1
V: TRBV19
J: TRBJ2-2
size: .
CDR3: CASSTGTAGELFF
DNA: TGTGCCAGTAGTACGGGGACAGCCGGGGAGCTGTTTTTT

D: .
V: TRBV6-5
J: TRBJ2-3
size: .
CDR3: CASRGTPDTQYF
DNA: TGTGCCAGCAGAGGCACCCCGGATACGCAGTATTTT

D: .
V: TRBV5-1
J: TRBJ1-5
size: once
CDR3: CASSLDSNSNQPQHF
DNA: TGCGCCAGCAGCTTGGATTCCAATAGCAATCAGCCCCAGCATTTT

D: TRBD1
V: TRBV7-9
J: TRBJ2-5
size: once
CDR3: CASQGTVQETQYF
DNA: TGTGCCAGCCAAGGGACAGTCCAAGAGACCCAGTACTTC

D: TRBD2
V: TRBV20-1
J: TRBJ2-2
size: .
CDR3: CSARGIRRGGGTGELFF
DNA: TGCAGTGCTAGAGGGATTCGGCGGGGGGGCGGCACCGGGGAGCTGTTTTTT

D: .
V: TRBV28
J: TRBJ1-2
size: .
CDR3: CASRLRDTPNYGYTF
DNA: TGTGCCAGCAGGCTCCGGGACACTCCTAACTATGGCTACACCTTC

D: TRBD1
V: TRBV5-1
J: TRBJ1-4
size: .
CDR3: CASSLDRGNEKLFF
DNA: TGCGCCAGCAGCCTGGACAGGGGTAATGAAAAACTGTTTTTT

D: .
V: TRBV4-3
J: TRBJ2-1
size: .
CDR3: CASSQESAGSSYNEQFF
DNA: TGCGCCAGCAGCCAAGAGTCGGCGGGAAGCTCCTACAATGAGCAGTTCTTC

D: .
V: TRBV2
J: TRBJ2-7
size: .
CDR3: CASNLDGAYEQYF
DNA: TGTGCCAGCAATTTGGACGGAGCCTACGAGCAGTACTTC

D: .
V: TRBV11-2
J: TRBJ2-5
size: once
CDR3: CASSLGPGMGQETQYF
DNA: TGTGCCAGCAGCTTAGGGCCGGGGATGGGGCAAGAGACCCAGTACTTC

D: .
V: TRBV2
J: TRBJ1-2
size: .
CDR3: CASSEVGRVGFGYTF
DNA: TGTGCCAGCAGTGAAGTCGGCAGGGTGGGGTTTGGCTACACCTTC

D: .
V: TRBV19
J: TRBJ2-7
size: .
CDR3: CASSAGQGTIEQYF
DNA: TGTGCCAGTAGCGCGGGGCAGGGCACAATCGAGCAGTACTTC

D: TRBD2
V: TRBV5-1
J: TRBJ2-2
size: .
CDR3: CASRTSGNTGELFF
DNA: TGCGCCAGCAGGACTAGCGGCAACACCGGGGAGCTGTTTTTT

D: .
V: TRBV4-3
J: TRBJ2-6
size: .
CDR3: CASSHRVGANVLTF
DNA: TGCGCCAGCAGTCACAGGGTCGGGGCCAACGTCCTGACTTTC

D: TRBD2
V: TRBV11-2
J: TRBJ2-7
size: .
CDR3: CASSLFSSGGSYEQYF
DNA: TGTGCCAGCAGCTTATTCAGTAGCGGGGGCTCCTACGAGCAGTACTTC

D: TRBD1
V: TRBV9
J: TRBJ1-2
size: .
CDR3: CASSVGGTGGHYGYTF
DNA: TGTGCCAGCAGCGTAGGCGGGACAGGGGGGCACTATGGCTACACCTTC

D: .
V: TRBV7-3
J: TRBJ2-7
size: .
CDR3: CASSTYPTRPHEQYF
DNA: TGTGCCAGCAGCACCTACCCGACCAGACCCCACGAGCAGTACTTC

D: .
V: TRBV3-1
J: TRBJ1-1
size: .
CDR3: CASSQESGEAFF
DNA: TGTGCCAGCAGCCAAGAAAGTGGGGAAGCTTTCTTT

D: TRBD1
V: TRBV10-3
J: TRBJ1-2
size: .
CDR3: CAISESRTGNGYTF
DNA: TGTGCCATCAGTGAGTCCAGGACAGGGAACGGCTACACCTTC

D: TRBD1
V: TRBV23-1
J: TRBJ2-5
size: once
CDR3: CASGRGTRVRETQYF
DNA: TGCGCCAGCGGCAGGGGGACCAGGGTGAGAGAGACCCAGTACTTC

D: .
V: TRBV28
J: TRBJ2-1
size: .
CDR3: CASSSSGAHLANEQFF
DNA: TGTGCCAGCAGTTCATCAGGAGCGCACCTAGCCAATGAGCAGTTCTTC

D: .
V: TRBV9
J: TRBJ2-1
size: .
CDR3: CASSFDSSYNEQFF
DNA: TGTGCCAGCTCTTTCGATAGCTCCTACAATGAGCAGTTCTTC

D: TRBD2
V: TRBV9
J: TRBJ2-5
size: .
CDR3: CASSGGTSQETQYF
DNA: TGTGCCAGCAGCGGGGGGACTAGCCAAGAGACCCAGTACTTC

D: .
V: TRBV30
J: TRBJ2-2
size: .
CDR3: CAWSVAGHGELFF
DNA: TGTGCCTGGAGTGTCGCCGGGCACGGGGAGCTGTTTTTT

D: .
V: TRBV11-2
J: TRBJ2-7
size: .
CDR3: CASSLAHGSYEQYF
DNA: TGTGCCAGCAGCTTAGCTCACGGATCCTACGAGCAGTACTTC

D: .
V: TRBV5-1
J: TRBJ2-2
size: once
CDR3: CASSLREWSTGELFF
DNA: TGCGCCAGCAGCTTAAGGGAATGGAGCACCGGGGAGCTGTTTTTT

D: TRBD1
V: TRBV6-6
J: TRBJ2-3
size: .
CDR3: CASKEGATDTQYF
DNA: TGTGCCAGCAAAGAGGGGGCCACAGATACGCAGTATTTT

D: TRBD1
V: TRBV7-8
J: TRBJ1-2
size: .
CDR3: CASSTRDREGYTF
DNA: TGTGCCAGCAGCACCCGGGACAGGGAGGGCTACACCTTC

D: .
V: TRBV6-1
J: TRBJ1-2
size: .
CDR3: CARGTKNYGYTF
DNA: TGTGCCAGGGGGACAAAAAACTATGGCTACACCTTC

D: .
V: TRBV5-4
J: TRBJ2-1
size: once
CDR3: CASSQNENEQFF
DNA: TGTGCCAGCAGCCAGAACGAGAATGAGCAGTTCTTC

D: .
V: TRBV3-1
J: TRBJ2-1
size: .
CDR3: CASGDPRRGERKFF
DNA: TGTGCCAGCGGCGACCCGAGGAGGGGGGAGAGGAAGTTCTTC

D: TRBD2
V: TRBV5-1
J: TRBJ2-7
size: .
CDR3: CASSPQIGGKSYEQYF
DNA: TGCGCCAGCAGCCCGCAGATCGGGGGGAAGTCCTACGAGCAGTACTTC

D: TRBD2
V: TRBV28
J: TRBJ2-5
size: .
CDR3: CASRLGLAGGAQYF
DNA: TGTGCCAGCCGACTCGGACTAGCGGGTGGAGCCCAGTACTTC

D: .
V: TRBV5-1
J: TRBJ1-4
size: .
CDR3: CASSLMGTTNEKLFF
DNA: TGCGCCAGCAGCTTGATGGGAACAACTAATGAAAAACTGTTTTTT

D: TRBD2
V: TRBV7-3
J: TRBJ2-1
size: .
CDR3: CASSLTGASGRVGGAEQFF
DNA: TGTGCCAGCAGCTTAACCGGCGCTAGCGGGAGGGTTGGGGGGGCTGAGCAGTTCTTC

D: .
V: TRBV12-3/TRBV12-4
J: TRBJ1-5
size: .
CDR3: CASSLAAGRNQPQHF
DNA: TGTGCCAGCAGTTTAGCGGCGGGAAGGAATCAGCCCCAGCATTTT

D: .
V: TRBV20-1
J: TRBJ1-1
size: once
CDR3: CSAPTFLSPEAFF
DNA: TGCAGTGCCCCTACGTTCCTGAGCCCTGAAGCTTTCTTT

D: TRBD1
V: TRBV11-2
J: TRBJ2-7
size: once
CDR3: CASSLPGQMSSYEQYF
DNA: TGTGCCAGCAGCTTGCCGGGACAGATGAGCTCCTACGAGCAGTACTTC

D: .
V: TRBV6-2/TRBV6-3
J: TRBJ2-1
size: .
CDR3: CASSPTLRSSYNEQFF
DNA: TGTGCCAGCAGTCCCACCCTACGTAGCTCCTACAATGAGCAGTTCTTC

D: .
V: TRBV11-2
J: TRBJ2-1
size: .
CDR3: CASSPPAHEQFF
DNA: TGTGCCAGCAGCCCTCCGGCCCATGAGCAGTTCTTC

D: TRBD1
V: TRBV27
J: TRBJ2-3
size: .
CDR3: CASSKDRVRGATQYF
DNA: TGTGCCAGCAGTAAGGACAGGGTCCGGGGAGCTACGCAGTATTTT

D: .
V: TRBV28
J: TRBJ1-5
size: once
CDR3: CASSSPHSNQPQHF
DNA: TGTGCCAGCAGTTCGCCCCATAGCAATCAGCCCCAGCATTTT

D: TRBD2
V: TRBV20-1
J: TRBJ2-7
size: .
CDR3: CSASGDLAGETYEQYF
DNA: TGCAGTGCTAGCGGGGACCTAGCGGGGGAGACCTACGAGCAGTACTTC

D: .
V: TRBV3-1
J: TRBJ2-6
size: .
CDR3: CASSLYRTGANVLTF
DNA: TGTGCCAGCAGCCTTTACAGAACTGGGGCCAACGTCCTGACTTTC

D: .
V: TRBV6-1
J: TRBJ1-1
size: .
CDR3: CASRDTGRLNTEAFF
DNA: TGTGCCAGCAGAGATACCGGACGGTTGAACACTGAAGCTTTCTTT

D: .
V: TRBV7-9
J: TRBJ1-2
size: few
CDR3: CASSLDGGYGYTF
DNA: TGTGCCAGCAGCTTAGATGGGGGCTATGGCTACACCTTC

D: TRBD1
V: TRBV25-1
J: TRBJ2-1
size: .
CDR3: CASSGRGGAGQFF
DNA: TGTGCCAGCAGTGGACGAGGGGGCGCTGGGCAGTTCTTC

D: TRBD2
V: TRBV7-9
J: TRBJ2-1
size: .
CDR3: CATRRKLAGGLRNEQFF
DNA: TGTGCCACCCGAAGGAAACTAGCGGGGGGGCTGAGGAATGAGCAGTTCTTC

D: TRBD1
V: TRBV7-2
J: TRBJ1-2
size: .
CDR3: CASSLPGQGAMGGYTF
DNA: TGTGCCAGCAGCTTACCAGGACAGGGGGCAATGGGCGGCTACACCTTC

D: .
V: TRBV28
J: TRBJ2-4
size: .
CDR3: CASQYLAKNIQYF
DNA: TGTGCCAGCCAATACCTAGCCAAAAACATTCAGTACTTC